This T cell receptor beta chain was obtained from a study of blood T cell repertoires in COVID-19. Looking at the study overall: T cells, B-cell-depleted T cells, or PBMCs supplied cDNA or gDNA.

Assay: immunoSEQ multiplex PCR; the TCRdb copy retains only in-frame clones and omits some. The sample has 310,000 or so clones; about 82% are singletons. Remarks on this clone: Distinct nucleotide sequences in the sample also encode this CDR3.

Germline-derived CDR1 and CDR2 are SNHLY and FYNNEI. V shed 6 bases and J shed 4 bases, with 7 bases lying between them. There are 12 residues in the CDR3. The chain employs TRBV2 and TRBJ1-5; D unresolved. This sequence was found in a woman aged 50 to 65 with acute or convalescent COVID-19. The sequencing input was peripheral blood. CDR3 coding DNA: TGTGCCAGCAGGGTCAGTAATCAGCCCCAGCATTTT. Protein sequence: CASRVSNQPQHF.